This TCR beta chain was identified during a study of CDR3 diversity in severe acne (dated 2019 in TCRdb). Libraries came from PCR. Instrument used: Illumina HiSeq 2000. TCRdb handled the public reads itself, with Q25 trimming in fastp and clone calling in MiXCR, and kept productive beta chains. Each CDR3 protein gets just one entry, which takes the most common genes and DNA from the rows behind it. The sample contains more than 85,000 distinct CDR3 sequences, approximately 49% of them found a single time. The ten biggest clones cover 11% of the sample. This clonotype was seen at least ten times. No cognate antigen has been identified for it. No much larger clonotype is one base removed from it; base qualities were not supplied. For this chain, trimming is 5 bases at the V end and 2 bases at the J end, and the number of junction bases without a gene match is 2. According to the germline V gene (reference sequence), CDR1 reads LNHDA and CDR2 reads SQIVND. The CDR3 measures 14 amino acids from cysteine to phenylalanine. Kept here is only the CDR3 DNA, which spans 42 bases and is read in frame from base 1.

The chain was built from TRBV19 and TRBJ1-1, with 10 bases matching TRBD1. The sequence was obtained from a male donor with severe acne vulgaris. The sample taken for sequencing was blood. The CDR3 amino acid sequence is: CASSRDRGNTEAFF. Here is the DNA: TGTGCCAGTAGTCGGGACAGGGGAAACACTGAAGCTTTCTTT.